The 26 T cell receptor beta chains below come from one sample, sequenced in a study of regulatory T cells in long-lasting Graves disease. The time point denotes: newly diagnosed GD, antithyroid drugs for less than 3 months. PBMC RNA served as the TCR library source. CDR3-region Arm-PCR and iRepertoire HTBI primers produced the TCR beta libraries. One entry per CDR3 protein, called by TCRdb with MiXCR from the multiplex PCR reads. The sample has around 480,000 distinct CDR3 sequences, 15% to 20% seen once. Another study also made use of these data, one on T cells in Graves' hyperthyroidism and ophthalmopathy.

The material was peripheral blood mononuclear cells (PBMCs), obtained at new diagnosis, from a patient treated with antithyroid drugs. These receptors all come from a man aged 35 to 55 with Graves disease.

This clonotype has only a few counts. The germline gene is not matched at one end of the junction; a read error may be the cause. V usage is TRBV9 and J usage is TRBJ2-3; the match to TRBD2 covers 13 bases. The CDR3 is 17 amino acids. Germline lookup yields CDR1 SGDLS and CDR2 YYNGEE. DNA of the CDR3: TGTGCCGGCAGCGCAACGGGGACTAGCGGGGGCACAGATACGCAGTATTTT. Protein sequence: CAGSATGTSGGTDTQYF.

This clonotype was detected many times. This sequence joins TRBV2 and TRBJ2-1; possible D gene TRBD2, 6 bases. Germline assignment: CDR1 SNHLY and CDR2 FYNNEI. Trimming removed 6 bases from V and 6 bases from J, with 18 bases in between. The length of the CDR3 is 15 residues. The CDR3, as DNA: TGTGCCAGCAGCCCGGGACTTAGTCTGGTCAATGAGCAGTTCTTC. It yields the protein CASSPGLSLVNEQFF.

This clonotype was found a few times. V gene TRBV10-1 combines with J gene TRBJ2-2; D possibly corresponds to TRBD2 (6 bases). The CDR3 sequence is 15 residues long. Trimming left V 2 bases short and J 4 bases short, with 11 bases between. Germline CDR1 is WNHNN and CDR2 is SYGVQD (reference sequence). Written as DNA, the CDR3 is TGCGCCAGCAGTGAGACTCGGGAGAGCACCGGGGAGCTGTTTTTT. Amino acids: CASSETRESTGELFF.

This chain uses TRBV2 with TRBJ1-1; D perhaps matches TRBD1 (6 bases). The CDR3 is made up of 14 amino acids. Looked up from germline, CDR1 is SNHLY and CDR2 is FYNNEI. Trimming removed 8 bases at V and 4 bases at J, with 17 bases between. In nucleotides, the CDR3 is TGTGCCAGCCATAGGGGGGGGTCGGGCACTGAAGCTTTCTTT. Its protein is CASHRGGSGTEAFF.

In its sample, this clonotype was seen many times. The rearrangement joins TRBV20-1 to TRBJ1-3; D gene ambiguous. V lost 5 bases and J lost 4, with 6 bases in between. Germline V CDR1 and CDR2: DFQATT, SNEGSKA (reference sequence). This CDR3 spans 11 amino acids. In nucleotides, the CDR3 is TGCAGTGCTTTGGGGGGAAACACCATATATTTT. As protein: CSALGGNTIYF.

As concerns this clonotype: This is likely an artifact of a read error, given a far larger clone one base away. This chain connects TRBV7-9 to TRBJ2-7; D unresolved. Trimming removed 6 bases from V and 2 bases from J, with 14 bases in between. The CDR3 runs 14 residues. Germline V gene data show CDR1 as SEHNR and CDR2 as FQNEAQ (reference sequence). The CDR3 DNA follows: TGTGCCAGCAGTTTTCCAAGGGTACCCTACGAGCAGTACTTC. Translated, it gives CASSFPRVPYEQYF. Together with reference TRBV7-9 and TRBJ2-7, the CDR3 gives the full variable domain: DTGVSQNPRHKITKRGQNVTFRCDPISEHNRLYWYRQTLGQGPEFLTYFQNEAQLEKSRLLSDRFSAERPKGSFSTLEIQRTEQGDSAMYLCASSFPRVPYEQYFGPGTRLTVT.

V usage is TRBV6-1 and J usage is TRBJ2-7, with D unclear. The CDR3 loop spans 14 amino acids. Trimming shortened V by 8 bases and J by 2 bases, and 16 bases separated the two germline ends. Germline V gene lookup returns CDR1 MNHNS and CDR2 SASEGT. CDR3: CASAHEATAYEQYF. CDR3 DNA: TGTGCCAGCGCTCACGAGGCCACAGCCTACGAGCAGTACTTC.

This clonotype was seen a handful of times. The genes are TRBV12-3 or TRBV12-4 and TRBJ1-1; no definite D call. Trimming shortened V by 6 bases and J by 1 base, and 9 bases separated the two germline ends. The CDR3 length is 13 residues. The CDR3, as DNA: TGTGCCAGCAGCCATGAAAAGAACACTGAAGCTTTCTTT. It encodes CASSHEKNTEAFF.

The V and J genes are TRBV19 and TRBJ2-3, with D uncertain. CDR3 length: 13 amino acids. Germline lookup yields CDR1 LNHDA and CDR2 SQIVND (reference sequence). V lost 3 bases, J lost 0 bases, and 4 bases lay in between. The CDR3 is CASSIGSTDTQYF. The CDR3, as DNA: TGTGCCAGTAGTATTGGGAGCACAGATACGCAGTATTTT.

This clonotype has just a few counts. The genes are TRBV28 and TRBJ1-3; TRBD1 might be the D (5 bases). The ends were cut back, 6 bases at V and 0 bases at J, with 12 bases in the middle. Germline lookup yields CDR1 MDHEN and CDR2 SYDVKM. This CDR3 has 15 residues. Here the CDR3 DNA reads TGTGCCAGCAGGCCGGGGGACGTCTCTGGAAACACCATATATTTT. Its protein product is CASRPGDVSGNTIYF. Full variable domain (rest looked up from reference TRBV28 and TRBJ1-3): DVKVTQSSRYLVKRTGEKVFLECVQDMDHENMFWYRQDPGLGLRLIYFSYDVKMKEKGDIPEGYSVSREKKERFSLILESASTNQTSMYLCASRPGDVSGNTIYFGEGSWLTVV.

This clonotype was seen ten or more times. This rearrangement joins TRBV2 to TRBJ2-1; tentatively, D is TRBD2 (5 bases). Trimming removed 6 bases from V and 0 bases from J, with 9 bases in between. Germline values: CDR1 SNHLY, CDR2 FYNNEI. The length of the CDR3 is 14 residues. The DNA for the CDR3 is TGTGCCAGCAGGGAGGACGCCTCCTACAATGAGCAGTTCTTC. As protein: CASREDASYNEQFF.

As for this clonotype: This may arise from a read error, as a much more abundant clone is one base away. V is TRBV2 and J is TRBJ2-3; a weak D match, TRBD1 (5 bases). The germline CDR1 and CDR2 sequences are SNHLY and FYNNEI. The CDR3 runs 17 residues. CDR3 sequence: CASSEALRLVPTGTQYF. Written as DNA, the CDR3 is TGTGCCAGCAGTGAAGCGCTACGACTCGTACCCACAGGTACGCAGTATTTT.

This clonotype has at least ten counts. The CDR3 bases are TGTGCCAGCAGGGGGTTGGCCTACGAGCAGTACTTC. As protein: CASRGLAYEQYF. The chain joins TRBV2 to TRBJ2-7, with unresolved D. The V gene lost 6 bases and the J gene lost 2 bases, with 8 bases spanning the gap. There are 12 residues in the CDR3. Germline values: CDR1 SNHLY, CDR2 FYNNEI.

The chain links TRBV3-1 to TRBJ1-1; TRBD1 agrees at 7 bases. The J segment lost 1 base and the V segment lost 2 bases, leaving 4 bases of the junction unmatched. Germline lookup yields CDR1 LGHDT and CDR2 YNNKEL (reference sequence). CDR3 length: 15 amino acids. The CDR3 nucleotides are TGTGCCAGCAGCCAACCGGGACAGTCGAACACTGAAGCTTTCTTT. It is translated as CASSQPGQSNTEAFF.

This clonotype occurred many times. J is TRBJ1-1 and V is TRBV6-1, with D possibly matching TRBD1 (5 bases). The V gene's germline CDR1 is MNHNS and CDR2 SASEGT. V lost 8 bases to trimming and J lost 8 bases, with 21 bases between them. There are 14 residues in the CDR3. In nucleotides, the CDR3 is TGTGCCAGCTTTTTGGGACTGTTGACATCCGAAGCTTTCTTT. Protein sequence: CASFLGLLTSEAFF.

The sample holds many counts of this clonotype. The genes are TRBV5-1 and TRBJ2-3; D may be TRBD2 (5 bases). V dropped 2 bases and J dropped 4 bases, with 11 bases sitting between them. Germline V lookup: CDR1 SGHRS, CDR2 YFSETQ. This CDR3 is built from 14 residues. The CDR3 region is CASSFGGIADTQYF. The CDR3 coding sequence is TGCGCCAGCAGCTTTGGAGGTATCGCAGATACGCAGTATTTT.

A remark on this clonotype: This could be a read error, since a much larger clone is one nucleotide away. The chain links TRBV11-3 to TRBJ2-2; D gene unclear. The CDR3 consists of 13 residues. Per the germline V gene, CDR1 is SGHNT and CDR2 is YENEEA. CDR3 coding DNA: TGTACCAGCTCGGCGTCGAACACCGGGGAGCTGTTTTTT. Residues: CTSSASNTGELFF. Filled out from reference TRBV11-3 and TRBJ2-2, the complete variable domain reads EAGVVQSPRYKIIEKKQPVAFWCNPISGHNTLYWYLQNLGQGPELLIRYENEEAVDDSQLPKDRFSAERLKGVDSTLKIQPAELGDSAVYLCTSSASNTGELFFGEGSRLTVL.

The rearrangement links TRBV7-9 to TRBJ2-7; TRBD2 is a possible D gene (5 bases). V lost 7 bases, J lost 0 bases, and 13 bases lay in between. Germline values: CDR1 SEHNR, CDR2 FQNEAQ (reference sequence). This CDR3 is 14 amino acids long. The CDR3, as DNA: TGTGCCAGCACCCCACTAGGGAGCTCCTACGAGCAGTACTTC. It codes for CASTPLGSSYEQYF.

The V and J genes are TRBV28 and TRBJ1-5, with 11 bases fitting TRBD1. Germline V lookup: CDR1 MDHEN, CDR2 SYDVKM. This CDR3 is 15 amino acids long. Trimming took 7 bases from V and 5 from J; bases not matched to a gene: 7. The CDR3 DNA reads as TGTGCCAGCAAGGACAGGGGGCGTTCTGATCAGCCCCAGCATTTT. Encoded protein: CASKDRGRSDQPQHF.

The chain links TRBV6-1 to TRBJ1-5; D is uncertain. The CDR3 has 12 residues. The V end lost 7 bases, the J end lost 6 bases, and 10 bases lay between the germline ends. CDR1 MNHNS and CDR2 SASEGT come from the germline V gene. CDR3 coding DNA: TGTGCCAGCAAGGATGGAACTCAGCCCCAGCATTTT. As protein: CASKDGTQPQHF.

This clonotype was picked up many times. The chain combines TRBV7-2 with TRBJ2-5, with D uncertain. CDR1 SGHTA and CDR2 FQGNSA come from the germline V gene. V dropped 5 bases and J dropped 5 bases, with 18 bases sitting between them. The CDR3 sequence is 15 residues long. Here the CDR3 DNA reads TGTGCCAGCAGCCCTCCAGTCTGGCAGGCGGAGACCCAGTACTTC. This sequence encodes CASSPPVWQAETQYF.

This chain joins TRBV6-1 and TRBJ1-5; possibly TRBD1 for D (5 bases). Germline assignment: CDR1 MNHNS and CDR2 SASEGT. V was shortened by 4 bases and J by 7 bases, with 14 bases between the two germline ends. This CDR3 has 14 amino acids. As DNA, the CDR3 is TGTGCCAGCAGTGCTCAGGGTGGGGTCCAGCCCCAGCATTTT. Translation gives CASSAQGGVQPQHF.

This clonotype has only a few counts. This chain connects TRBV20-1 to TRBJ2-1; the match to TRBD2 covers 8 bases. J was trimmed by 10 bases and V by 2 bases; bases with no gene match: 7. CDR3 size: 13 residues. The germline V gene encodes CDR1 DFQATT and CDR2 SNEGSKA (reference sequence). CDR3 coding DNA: TGCAGTGCTAGAACCAGCGGGAGCTACGAGCAGTTCTTC. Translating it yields CSARTSGSYEQFF.

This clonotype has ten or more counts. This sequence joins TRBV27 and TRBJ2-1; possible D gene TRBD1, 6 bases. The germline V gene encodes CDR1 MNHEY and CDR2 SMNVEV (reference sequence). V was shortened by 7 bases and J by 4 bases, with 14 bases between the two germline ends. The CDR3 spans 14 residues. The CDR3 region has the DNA TGTGCCAGCAAAAGAGGGACACCGTACAATGAGCAGTTCTTC. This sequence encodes CASKRGTPYNEQFF.

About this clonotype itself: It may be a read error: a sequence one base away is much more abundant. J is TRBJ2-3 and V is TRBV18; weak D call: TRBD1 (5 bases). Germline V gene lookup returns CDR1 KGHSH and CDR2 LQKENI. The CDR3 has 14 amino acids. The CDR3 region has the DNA TGTGCCAGCCCACCACCGACAGCCACAGATACGCAGTATTTT. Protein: CASPPPTATDTQYF.

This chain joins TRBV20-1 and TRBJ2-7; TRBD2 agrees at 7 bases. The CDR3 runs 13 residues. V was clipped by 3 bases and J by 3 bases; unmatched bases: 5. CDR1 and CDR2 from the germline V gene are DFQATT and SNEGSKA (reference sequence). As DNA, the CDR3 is TGCAGTGCTAGTTTGGGCGGGGGCTACGAGCAGTACTTC. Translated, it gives CSASLGGGYEQYF.